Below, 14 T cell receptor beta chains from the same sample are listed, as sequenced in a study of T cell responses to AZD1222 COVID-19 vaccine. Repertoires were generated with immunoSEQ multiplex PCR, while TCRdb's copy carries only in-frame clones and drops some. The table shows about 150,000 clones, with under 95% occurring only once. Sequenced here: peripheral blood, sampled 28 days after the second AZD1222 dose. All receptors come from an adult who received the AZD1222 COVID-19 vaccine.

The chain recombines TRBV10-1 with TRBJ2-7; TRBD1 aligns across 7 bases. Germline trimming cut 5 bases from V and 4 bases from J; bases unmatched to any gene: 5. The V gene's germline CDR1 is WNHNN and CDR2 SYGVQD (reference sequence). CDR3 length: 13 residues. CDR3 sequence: CASSPGQLYEQYF. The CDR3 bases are TGCGCCAGCAGTCCGGGACAGTTGTACGAGCAGTACTTC.

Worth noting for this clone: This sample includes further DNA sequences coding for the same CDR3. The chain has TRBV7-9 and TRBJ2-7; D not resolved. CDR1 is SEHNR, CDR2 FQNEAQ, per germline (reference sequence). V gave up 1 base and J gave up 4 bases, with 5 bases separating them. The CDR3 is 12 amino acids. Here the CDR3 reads CASSLDTYEQYF. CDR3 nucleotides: TGTGCCAGCAGCTTAGACACTTACGAGCAGTACTTC.

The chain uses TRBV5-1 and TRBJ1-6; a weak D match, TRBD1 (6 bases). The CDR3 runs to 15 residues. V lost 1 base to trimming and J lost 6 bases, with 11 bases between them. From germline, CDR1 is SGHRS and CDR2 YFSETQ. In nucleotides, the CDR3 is TGCGCCAGCAGCTTGAGGGGGGGTTCTAATTCACCCCTCCACTTT. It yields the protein CASSLRGGSNSPLHF. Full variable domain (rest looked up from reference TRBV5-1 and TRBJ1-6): KAGVTQTPRYLIKTRGQQVTLSCSPISGHRSVSWYQQTPGQGLQFLFEYFSETQRNKGNFPGRFSGRQFSNSRSEMNVSTLELGDSALYLCASSLRGGSNSPLHFGNGTRLTVT.

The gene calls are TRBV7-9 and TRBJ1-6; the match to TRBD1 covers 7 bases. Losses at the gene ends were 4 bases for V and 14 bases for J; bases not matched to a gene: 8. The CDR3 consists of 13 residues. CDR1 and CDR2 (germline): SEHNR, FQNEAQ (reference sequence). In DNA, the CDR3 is TGTGCCAGCAGCTCCCTTACAGGGGAGGCCCTCCACTTT. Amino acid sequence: CASSSLTGEALHF.

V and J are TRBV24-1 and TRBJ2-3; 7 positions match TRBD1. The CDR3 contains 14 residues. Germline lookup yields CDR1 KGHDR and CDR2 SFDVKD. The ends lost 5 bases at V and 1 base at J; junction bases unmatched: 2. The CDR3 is CATSVQGGTDTQYF. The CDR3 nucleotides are TGTGCCACCAGTGTCCAGGGGGGCACAGATACGCAGTATTTT.

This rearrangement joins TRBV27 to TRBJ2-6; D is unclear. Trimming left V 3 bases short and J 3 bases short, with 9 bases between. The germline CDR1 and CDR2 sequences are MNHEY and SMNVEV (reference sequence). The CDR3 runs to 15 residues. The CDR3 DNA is TGTGCCAGCAGTTTCTCTTTTTTTGGGGCCAACGTCCTGACTTTC. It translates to CASSFSFFGANVLTF.

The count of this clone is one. The CDR3 is CASTARTRNTIYF. The CDR3 nucleotides read TGTGCCAGCACCGCTAGGACAAGAAACACCATATATTTT. The chain carries TRBV12-3 or TRBV12-4 and TRBJ1-3; D perhaps matches TRBD1 (5 bases). The CDR3 length is 13 residues. V lost 7 bases and J lost 5, with 12 bases in between.

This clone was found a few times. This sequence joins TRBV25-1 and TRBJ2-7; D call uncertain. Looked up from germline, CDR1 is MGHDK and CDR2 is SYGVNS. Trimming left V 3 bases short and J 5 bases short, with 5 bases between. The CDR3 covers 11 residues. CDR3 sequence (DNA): TGTGCCAGCAGTGATCTGCACGAGCAGTACTTC. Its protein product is CASSDLHEQYF.

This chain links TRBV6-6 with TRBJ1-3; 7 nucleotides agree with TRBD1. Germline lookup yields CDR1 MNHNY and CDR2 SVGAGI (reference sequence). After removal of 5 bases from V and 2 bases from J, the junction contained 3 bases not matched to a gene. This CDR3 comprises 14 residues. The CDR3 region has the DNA TGTGCCAGCAGTACAGGGGAGGCTGGAAACACCATATATTTT. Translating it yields CASSTGEAGNTIYF.

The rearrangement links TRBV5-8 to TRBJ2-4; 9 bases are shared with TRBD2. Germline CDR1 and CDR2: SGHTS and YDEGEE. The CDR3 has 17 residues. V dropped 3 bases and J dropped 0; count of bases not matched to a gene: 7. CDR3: CASSWGASGVAKNIQYF. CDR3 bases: TGTGCCAGCAGCTGGGGGGCTAGCGGGGTAGCCAAAAACATTCAGTACTTC.

Here the CDR3 reads CASSLWTGTPSYEQYF. The CDR3, as DNA: TGTGCCAGCAGTTTATGGACAGGGACCCCCTCCTACGAGCAGTACTTC. This rearrangement joins TRBV28 to TRBJ2-7; 7 positions agree with TRBD1. The CDR3 loop spans 16 amino acids. The V gene end was trimmed by 0 bases and the J gene end by 0 bases; junction bases not matched to a gene: 5. The germline gives CDR1 MDHEN, CDR2 SYDVKM.

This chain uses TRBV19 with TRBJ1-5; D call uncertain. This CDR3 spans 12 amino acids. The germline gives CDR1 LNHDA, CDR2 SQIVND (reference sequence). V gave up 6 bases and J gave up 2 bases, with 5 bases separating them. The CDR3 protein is CASSDGNQPQHF. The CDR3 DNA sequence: TGTGCCAGTAGCGACGGCAATCAGCCCCAGCATTTT. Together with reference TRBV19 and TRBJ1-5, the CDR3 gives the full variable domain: DGGITQSPKYLFRKEGQNVTLSCEQNLNHDAMYWYRQDPGQGLRLIYYSQIVNDFQKGDIAEGYSVSREKKESFPLTVTSAQKNPTAFYLCASSDGNQPQHFGDGTRLSIL.

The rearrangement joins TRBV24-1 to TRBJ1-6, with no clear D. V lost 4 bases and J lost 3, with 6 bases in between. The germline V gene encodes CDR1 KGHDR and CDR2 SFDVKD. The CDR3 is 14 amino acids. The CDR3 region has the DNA TGTGCCACCAGTGACGCCTACTATAATTCACCCCTCCACTTT. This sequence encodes CATSDAYYNSPLHF.

The DNA of the CDR3 is TGTGCCAGCAGCCCTGACAGGAGCTCTGGAAACACCATATATTTT. Translated, it gives CASSPDRSSGNTIYF. The chain has TRBV6-6 and TRBJ1-3, with D maybe TRBD1 (6 bases). CDR1 is MNHNY, CDR2 SVGAGI, per germline (reference sequence). The length of the CDR3 is 15 residues. V was pared by 6 bases and J by 0 bases, with 12 bases between.